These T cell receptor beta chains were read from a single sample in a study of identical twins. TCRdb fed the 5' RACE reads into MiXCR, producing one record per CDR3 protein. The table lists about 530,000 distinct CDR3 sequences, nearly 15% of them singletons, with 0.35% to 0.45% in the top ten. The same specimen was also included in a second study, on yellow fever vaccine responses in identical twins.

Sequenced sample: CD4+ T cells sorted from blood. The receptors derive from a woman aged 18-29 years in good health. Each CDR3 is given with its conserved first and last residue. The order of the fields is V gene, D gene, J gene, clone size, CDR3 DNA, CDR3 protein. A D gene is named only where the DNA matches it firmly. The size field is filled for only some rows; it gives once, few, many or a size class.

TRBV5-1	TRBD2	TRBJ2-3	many	TGCGCCAGCAGCCCCTCTGGTCTGGCGGGAGTGGCAGATACGCAGTATTTT	CASSPSGLAGVADTQYF
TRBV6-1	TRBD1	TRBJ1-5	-	TGTGCCACACGACCGGGACAGGGTCATCAGCCCCAGCATTTT	CATRPGQGHQPQHF
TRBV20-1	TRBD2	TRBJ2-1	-	TGCAGTGCCCAGACTAGCGGGAGTAACAATGAGCAGTTCTTC	CSAQTSGSNNEQFF
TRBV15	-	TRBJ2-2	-	TGTGCCACCTTGGGGGCGGCGGGAGTCACCGGGGAGCTGTTTTTT	CATLGAAGVTGELFF
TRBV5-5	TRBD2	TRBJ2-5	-	TGTGCCAGCAGCTTTCCCACTAGCGGGAATCAAGAGACCCAGTACTTC	CASSFPTSGNQETQYF
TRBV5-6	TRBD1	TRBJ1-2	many	TGTGCCAGCAGCTCGTCTGGGACAGACTATGGCTACACCTTC	CASSSSGTDYGYTF
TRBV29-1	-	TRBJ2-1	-	TGCAGCGTTGGGACCTGGCGGAGCTCCTACAATGAGCAGTTCTTC	CSVGTWRSSYNEQFF
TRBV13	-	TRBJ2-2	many	TGTGCCAGCAGCTCCGGACCTAACACCGGGGAGCTGTTTTTT	CASSSGPNTGELFF
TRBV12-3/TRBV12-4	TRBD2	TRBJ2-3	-	TGTGCCAGCAGTTCGACTAGCGGGAGGCTCACAGATACGCAGTATTTT	CASSSTSGRLTDTQYF
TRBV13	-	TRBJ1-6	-	TGTGCCAGCAGCTTAGAGGCAGGGAATAATTCACCCCTCCACTTT	CASSLEAGNNSPLHF
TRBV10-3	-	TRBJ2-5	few	TGTGCCATCAGCGATCTCCGAGAAACACAAGAGACCCAGTACTTC	CAISDLRETQETQYF
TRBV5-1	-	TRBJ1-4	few	TGCGCCAGCAGCTCCGAAGACCGGGACACCCTACCTGCAACTAATGAAAAACTGTTTTTT	CASSSEDRDTLPATNEKLFF
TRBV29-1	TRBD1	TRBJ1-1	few	TGCAGCGCTGCGGGGACAGTTAACACTGAAGCTTTCTTT	CSAAGTVNTEAFF
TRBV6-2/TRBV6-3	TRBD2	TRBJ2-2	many	TGTGCCAGCACCACCCGTGTTAGCGGGGGGGCCGGCACCGGGGAGCTGTTTTTT	CASTTRVSGGAGTGELFF
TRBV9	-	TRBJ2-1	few	TGTGCCAGCAGCCCCCAGGGGAGCAATGAGCAGTTCTTC	CASSPQGSNEQFF
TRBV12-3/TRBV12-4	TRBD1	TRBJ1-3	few	TGTGCCAGCAGTTTACCCAAAAGACAGGGCTCAGGAAACACCATATATTTT	CASSLPKRQGSGNTIYF
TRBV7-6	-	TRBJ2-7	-	TGTGCCAGCAGCTTAGATAGCGGCCCCTACGAGCAGTACTTC	CASSLDSGPYEQYF
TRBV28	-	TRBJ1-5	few	TGTGCCACCACGTCCGGGACGGTGGGTCAGCCCCAGCATTTT	CATTSGTVGQPQHF
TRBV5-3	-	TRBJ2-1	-	TGTGCCATGAGCCCCGGGCTCCACAGCTCCTACAATGAGCAGTTCTTC	CAMSPGLHSSYNEQFF
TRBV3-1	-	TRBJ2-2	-	TGTGCCAGCAGCCCCTCTGCCAGGGAGCTGTTTTTT	CASSPSARELFF
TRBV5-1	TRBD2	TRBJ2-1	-	TGCGCCAGCAGCTTCCCCGGGACTAGCGGGGGGCACCCGGCCCAGTACAATGAGCAGTTCTTC	CASSFPGTSGGHPAQYNEQFF
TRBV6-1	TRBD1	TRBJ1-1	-	TGTGCCAGCACTAACCGGGACAGGGGCGCTGAAGCTTTCTTT	CASTNRDRGAEAFF
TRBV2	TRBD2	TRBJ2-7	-	TGTACCTTCAGCCAGATACCTAGCGGCCCAACCTCCTACGAGCAGTACTTC	CTFSQIPSGPTSYEQYF
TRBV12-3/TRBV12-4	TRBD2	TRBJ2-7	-	TGTGCCAGCAGTTTAGGGGGACTAGCCCTATCTGGTGAGCAGTACTTC	CASSLGGLALSGEQYF
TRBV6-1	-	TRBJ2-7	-	TGTGCCAGCACCATAAACTACGAGCAGTACTTC	CASTINYEQYF
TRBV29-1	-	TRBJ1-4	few	TGCAGCGCGGGAGGGGGGGTGAATGAAAAACTGTTTTTT	CSAGGGVNEKLFF
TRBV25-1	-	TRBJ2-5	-	TGTGCCAGCAGTGCGGACACGTCAGAGACCCAGTACTTC	CASSADTSETQYF